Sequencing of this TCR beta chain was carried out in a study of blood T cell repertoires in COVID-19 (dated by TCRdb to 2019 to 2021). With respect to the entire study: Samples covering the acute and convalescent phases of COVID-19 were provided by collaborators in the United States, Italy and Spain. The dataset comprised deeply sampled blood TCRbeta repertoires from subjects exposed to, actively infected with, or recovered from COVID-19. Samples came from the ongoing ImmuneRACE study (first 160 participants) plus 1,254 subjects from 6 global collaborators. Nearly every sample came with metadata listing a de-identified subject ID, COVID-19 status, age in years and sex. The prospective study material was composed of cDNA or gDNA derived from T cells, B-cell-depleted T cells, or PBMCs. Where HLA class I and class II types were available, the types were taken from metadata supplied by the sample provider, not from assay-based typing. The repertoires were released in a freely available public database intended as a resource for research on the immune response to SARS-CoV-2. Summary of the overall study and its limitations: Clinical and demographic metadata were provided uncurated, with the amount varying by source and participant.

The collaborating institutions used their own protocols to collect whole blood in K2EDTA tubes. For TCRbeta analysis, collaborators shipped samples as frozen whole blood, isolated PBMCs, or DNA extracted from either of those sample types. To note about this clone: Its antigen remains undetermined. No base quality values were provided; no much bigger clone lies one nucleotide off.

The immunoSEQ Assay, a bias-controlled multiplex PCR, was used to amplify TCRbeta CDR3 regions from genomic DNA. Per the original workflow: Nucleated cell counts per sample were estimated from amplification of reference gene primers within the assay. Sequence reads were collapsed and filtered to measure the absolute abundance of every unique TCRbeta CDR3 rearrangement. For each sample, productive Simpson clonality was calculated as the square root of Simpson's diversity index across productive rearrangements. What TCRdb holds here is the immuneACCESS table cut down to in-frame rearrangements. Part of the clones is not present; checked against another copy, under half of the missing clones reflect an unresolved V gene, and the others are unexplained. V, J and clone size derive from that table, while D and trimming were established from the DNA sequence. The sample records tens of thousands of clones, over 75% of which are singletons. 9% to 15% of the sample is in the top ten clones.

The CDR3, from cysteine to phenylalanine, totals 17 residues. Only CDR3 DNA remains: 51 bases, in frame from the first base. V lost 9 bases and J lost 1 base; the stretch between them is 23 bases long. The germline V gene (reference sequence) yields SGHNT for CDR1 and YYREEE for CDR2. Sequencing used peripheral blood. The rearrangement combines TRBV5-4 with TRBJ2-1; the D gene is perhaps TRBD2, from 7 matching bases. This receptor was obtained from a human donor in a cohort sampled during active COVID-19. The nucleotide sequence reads TGTGCCACCACTGGACAGCGGGGAGGGGGTTCCTACAATGAGCAGTTCTTC. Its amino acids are CATTGQRGGGSYNEQFF.